Following are 21 T cell receptor beta chains from one sample sequenced in a study of technical replicates of blood from several donors. Sequenced by immunoSEQ multiplex PCR; TCRdb stores in-frame clones only, minus some. The table has around 56,000 clones, roughly 96% seen once. Sequencing used PBMCs. The receptors were sampled from a human donor in good health. Some clones in this sample may be carry-over from other donors' samples.

The chain recombines TRBV29-1 with TRBJ2-7; 7 bases map to TRBD2. The CDR3 is made up of 14 amino acids. Germline CDR1 reads SQVTM; CDR2 reads ANQGSEA. The J segment lost 3 bases and the V segment lost 4 bases, leaving 9 bases of the junction unmatched. The CDR3: CSVVGFAGDYEQYF. Written as DNA, the CDR3 is TGCAGCGTTGTAGGCTTTGCGGGAGACTACGAGCAGTACTTC.

The chain links TRBV2 to TRBJ2-3; possible D gene TRBD1, 5 bases. The CDR3 has 16 amino acids. CDR1 is SNHLY, CDR2 FYNNEI, per germline. V lost 1 base, J lost 3 bases, and 14 bases lay in between. The CDR3 DNA sequence: TGTGCCAGCAGTGAAGAGGCCAGGGTGGGTACAGATACGCAGTATTTT. Translation gives CASSEEARVGTDTQYF.

V gene TRBV4-3 combines with J gene TRBJ2-1; D gene unclear. CDR1 and CDR2 (germline): LGHNA, YSLEER. This CDR3 has 14 residues. The ends were cut back, 4 bases at V and 8 bases at J, with 15 bases in the middle. The CDR3 spells CASSLSLDLDEQFF. For the CDR3, the DNA is TGCGCCAGCAGCCTAAGTCTAGATCTCGATGAGCAGTTCTTC.

The J gene is TRBJ1-5, the V gene TRBV7-6, with D hard to call. Germline V CDR1 and CDR2: SGHVS, FNYEAQ. The CDR3 runs 12 residues. With 3 bases removed from V and 4 bases from J, the gap between germline ends came to 4 bases. The CDR3 coding sequence is TGTGCCAGCAGCTTCACAAATCAGCCCCAGCATTTT. Protein: CASSFTNQPQHF.

This chain connects TRBV7-8 to TRBJ2-3; 9 bases are shared with TRBD2. Unmatched junction bases numbered 6, after V lost 5 bases and J lost 0 bases. This CDR3 spans 16 amino acids. Germline assignment: CDR1 SGHVS and CDR2 FQNEAQ. The CDR3 nucleotides are TGTGCCAGCAGCCTACAGACTAGCGGAAGCACAGATACGCAGTATTTT. This encodes CASSLQTSGSTDTQYF.

The chain recombines TRBV7-9 with TRBJ1-2; D gene uncertain. Germline V gene data show CDR1 as SEHNR and CDR2 as FQNEAQ (reference sequence). The germline V and J ends were trimmed by 4 bases and 2 bases, with 8 bases remaining between them. The CDR3 runs to 13 residues. In nucleotides, the CDR3 is TGTGCCAGCAGCTCCTTTATGAACTATGGCTACACCTTC. Translated: CASSSFMNYGYTF. Looking up the rest from reference TRBV7-9 and TRBJ1-2 gives the full variable domain: DTGVSQNPRHKITKRGQNVTFRCDPISEHNRLYWYRQTLGQGPEFLTYFQNEAQLEKSRLLSDRFSAERPKGSFSTLEIQRTEQGDSAMYLCASSSFMNYGYTFGSGTRLTVV.

The gene calls are TRBV20-1 and TRBJ1-6, with D unresolved. CDR3 length: 11 residues. V was shortened by 6 bases and J by 7 bases, with 7 bases between the two germline ends. The germline CDR1 and CDR2 sequences are DFQATT and SNEGSKA (reference sequence). CDR3 sequence reads: CSAATNSPLHF. Written as DNA, the CDR3 is TGCAGTGCCGCTACCAATTCACCCCTCCACTTT.

The chain combines TRBV5-1 with TRBJ2-2; 11 nucleotides match TRBD2. The V and J ends lost 0 bases and 9 bases, in that order; junction bases with no gene match: 7. CDR3 length equals 16 residues. Germline CDR1 and CDR2: SGHRS and YFSETQ. The CDR3 sequence is CASSLAGTSGGRELFF. CDR3 nucleotides: TGCGCCAGCAGCTTGGCCGGCACTAGCGGGGGACGGGAGCTGTTTTTT.

In its sample, this clone was seen a few times. CDR3 nucleotides: TGCGCCAGCAGCTCCGGGTCTTTCCAGGGGATCAATGAGCAGTTCTTC. Its translation is CASSSGSFQGINEQFF. V usage is TRBV5-1 and J usage is TRBJ2-1, with D perhaps matching TRBD1 (6 bases). This CDR3 is 16 amino acids long. Germline-derived CDR1 and CDR2 are SGHRS and YFSETQ. The ends were cut back, 3 bases at V and 6 bases at J, with 19 bases in the middle.

V is TRBV9 and J is TRBJ1-1, with D possibly TRBD1 on 6 matching bases. The V gene's germline CDR1 is SGDLS and CDR2 YYNGEE. The CDR3 extends over 15 amino acids. V dropped 0 bases and J dropped 3 bases, with 12 bases sitting between them. CDR3 nucleotide sequence: TGTGCCAGCAGCGTAGTGGGGGGGCGTTACACTGAAGCTTTCTTT. The encoded protein is CASSVVGGRYTEAFF.

The rearrangement links TRBV7-3 to TRBJ2-2; D perhaps matches TRBD2 (5 bases). CDR1 is SGHTA and CDR2 is FQGTGA in the germline V gene. Deletions cut 1 base from V and 7 bases from J, with 7 bases between. The CDR3 runs 13 residues. As DNA, the CDR3 is TGTGCCAGCAGCTTAAGCGGGTTCGGGGAGCTGTTTTTT. Amino acid sequence: CASSLSGFGELFF.

The chain recombines TRBV6-5 with TRBJ1-2, with TRBD1 matching over 7 bases. The V gene end was trimmed by 8 bases and the J gene end by 0 bases; junction bases not matched to a gene: 6. The CDR3 runs to 14 residues. Germline CDR1 is MNHEY and CDR2 is SVGAGI. CDR3 amino acids: CASYQGGANYGYTF. The CDR3 coding sequence is TGTGCCAGCTACCAGGGGGGCGCTAACTATGGCTACACCTTC.

This rearrangement joins TRBV7-8 to TRBJ1-1; perhaps TRBD1 as D (6 bases). Germline CDR1 reads SGHVS; CDR2 reads FQNEAQ. The V gene lost 2 bases and the J gene lost 5 bases, with 12 bases spanning the gap. This CDR3 contains 14 residues. The CDR3 here is CASSLKFQGTEAFF. The CDR3 DNA sequence: TGTGCCAGCAGCTTAAAGTTCCAGGGGACTGAAGCTTTCTTT.

The chain links TRBV6-1 to TRBJ2-4, with D perhaps matching TRBD1 (5 bases). Germline values: CDR1 MNHNS, CDR2 SASEGT. Trimming took 0 bases from V and 0 from J, leaving 12 bases between them. The CDR3 extends over 17 amino acids. CDR3 DNA sequence: TGTGCCAGCAGTGAAGCGGGGCAGATCTCAGCCAAAAACATTCAGTACTTC. Translated, it gives CASSEAGQISAKNIQYF.

CDR3: CASSLDPNRNTEAFF. The CDR3, as DNA: TGTGCCAGCAGCTTAGATCCTAACAGAAACACTGAAGCTTTCTTT. The chain employs TRBV11-2 and TRBJ1-1; no firm D call. Germline V gene lookup returns CDR1 SGHAT and CDR2 FQNNGV. Trimming pared 0 bases from V and 2 bases from J, leaving 10 bases between. The CDR3 totals 15 residues.

The CDR3 here is CASSPLSGTGELFF. The CDR3 coding sequence is TGTGCCAGCAGCCCCCTCTCGGGCACCGGGGAGCTGTTTTTT. The V and J genes are TRBV27 and TRBJ2-2; D unresolved. Trimming pared 6 bases from V and 4 bases from J, leaving 12 bases between. In germline, CDR1 is MNHEY, CDR2 SMNVEV (reference sequence). CDR3 size: 14 residues.

The J gene is TRBJ2-2, the V gene TRBV4-1; D gene ambiguous. The CDR3 length is 17 residues. V was shortened by 1 base and J by 4 bases, with 16 bases between the two germline ends. The germline V gene has CDR1 MGHRA and CDR2 YSYEKL. Here the CDR3 reads CASSQVLVRSRTGELFF. The CDR3 coding sequence is TGCGCCAGCAGCCAAGTCCTTGTCAGGTCCCGCACCGGGGAGCTGTTTTTT.

The chain couples TRBV15 to TRBJ1-2, with 9 nucleotides matching TRBD1. The CDR3 covers 15 residues. CDR1 is LNHNV and CDR2 is YYDKDF in the germline V gene (reference sequence). Trimming took 0 bases from V and 5 from J; bases not matched to a gene: 4. CDR3 nucleotide sequence: TGTGCCACCAGCAGAGATAATGACAGGGGGTATGGCTACACCTTC. It encodes CATSRDNDRGYGYTF.

The chain carries TRBV5-6 and TRBJ2-1; a possible D gene is TRBD2 (6 bases). This CDR3 contains 15 residues. In germline, CDR1 is SGHDT, CDR2 YYEEEE. With 4 bases removed from V and 15 bases from J, the gap between germline ends came to 26 bases. The chain's CDR3 is CASSSGTRLGSGGFF. The CDR3 region has the DNA TGTGCCAGCAGCAGTGGGACTCGGTTGGGTTCAGGCGGGTTCTTC.

The rearrangement joins TRBV5-5 to TRBJ1-5; D is possibly TRBD1 (5 bases). The CDR3 consists of 18 residues. V lost 6 bases, J lost 6 bases, and 28 bases lay in between. Germline assignment: CDR1 SGHKS and CDR2 YYEKEE (reference sequence). The chain's CDR3 is CASTRQLGGVGVTQPQHF. CDR3 nucleotide sequence: TGTGCCAGCACCAGACAGTTAGGTGGTGTAGGGGTGACTCAGCCCCAGCATTTT.

The V call is TRBV6-1, the J call TRBJ2-1; a weak D match, TRBD1 (6 bases). The CDR3 length is 13 residues. The V end lost 6 bases, the J end lost 7 bases, and 13 bases lay between the germline ends. CDR1 MNHNS and CDR2 SASEGT come from the germline V gene. DNA for the CDR3: TGTGCCAGCAGGGGGGCAGCGGATAATGAGCAGTTCTTC. This translates into CASRGAADNEQFF.